The entry below gives a single TCR beta chain sequence along with its context. CDR3 length equals 15 residues. CDR1 is SGHTA and CDR2 is FQGNSA in the germline V gene. V was cut by 5 bases and J by 0 bases, with 11 bases left in between. Method: immunoSEQ multiplex PCR; TCRdb's copy keeps in-frame clones and lacks some. The profile covers approximately 810,000 clones, with almost 95% appearing a single time and around 24% taken by the ten largest. These data come from a study of shared clonotypes between healthy human individuals. Study background: CD4 naive and CD4 memory each took three plates per donor, while CD8 naive took two and CD8 memory one.

Terminally differentiated effector memory CD45RA+ cells were excluded from the naive CD8 cells, which were CD45RO-negative and positively selected for CCR7. Adult donors, all healthy and HIV-negative, had no recent acute infections or vaccinations. Donors comprised only Caucasian adults living in Nashville, Tennessee. This TCR was recovered from a man between 25 and 39 years old in good health. This chain joins TRBV7-2 and TRBJ2-1; D unclear. Material for sequencing was naive CD8+ T cells sorted from blood. DNA for the CDR3: TGTGCCAGCAGCGCTGACAAAAGCTCCTACAATGAGCAGTTCTTC. It specifies CASSADKSSYNEQFF.